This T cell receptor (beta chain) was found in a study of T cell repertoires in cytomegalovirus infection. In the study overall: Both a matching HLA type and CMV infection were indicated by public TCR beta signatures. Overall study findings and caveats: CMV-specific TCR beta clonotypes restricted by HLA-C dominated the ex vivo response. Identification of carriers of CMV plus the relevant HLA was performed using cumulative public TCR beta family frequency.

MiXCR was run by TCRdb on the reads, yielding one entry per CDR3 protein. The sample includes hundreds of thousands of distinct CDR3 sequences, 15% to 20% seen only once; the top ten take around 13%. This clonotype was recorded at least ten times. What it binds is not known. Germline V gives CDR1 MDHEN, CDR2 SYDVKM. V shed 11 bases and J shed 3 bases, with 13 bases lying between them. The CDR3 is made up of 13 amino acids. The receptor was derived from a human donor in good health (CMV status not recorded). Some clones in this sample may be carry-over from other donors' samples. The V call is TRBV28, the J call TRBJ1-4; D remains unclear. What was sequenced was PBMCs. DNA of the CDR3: TGTGCCTCTTCCCGGGCGGCTAATGAAAAACTGTTTTTT. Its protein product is CASSRAANEKLFF.